This is a list of T cell receptor beta chains from one sample in a study of beta chain features in type 1 diabetes. Profiling relied on immunoSEQ multiplex PCR, and the TCRdb table lists in-frame clones only, not all of them. The profile covers 250,000 or so clones, with about 71% appearing a single time and about 0.051% taken by the ten largest. Source material: naive CD4+ T cells from blood. Source of these receptors: a man aged 25-45 years in good health. CDR3s include the opening cysteine and the closing phenylalanine or tryptophan. The D gene is left open where the match is weak. Clone size is given for some rows only: seen once, a few or many times, or a class if the clone is expanded.

abundance	v_gene	d_gene	j_gene	CDR3aa	CDR3nt
few	TRBV27	TRBD1	TRBJ1-1	CASSLWGTGENTEAFF	TGTGCCAGCAGTTTGTGGGGGACAGGAGAGAACACTGAAGCTTTCTTT
few	TRBV25-1	-	TRBJ2-7	CASSELGGYEQYF	TGTGCCAGCAGTGAATTGGGGGGCTACGAGCAGTACTTC
-	TRBV30	-	TRBJ1-2	CYLGLPQGYTF	TGTTACCTTGGCCTCCCGCAGGGCTACACCTTC
-	TRBV7-9	-	TRBJ2-7	CASSRPGYEQYF	TGTGCCAGCAGCCGACCGGGCTACGAGCAGTACTTC
few	TRBV29-1	TRBD1	TRBJ2-5	CSVPGQGKETQYF	TGCAGCGTTCCGGGACAGGGCAAAGAGACCCAGTACTTC
-	TRBV30	TRBD2	TRBJ2-3	CAWSGLAGVTDTQYF	TGTGCCTGGTCGGGACTAGCGGGGGTCACAGATACGCAGTATTTT
-	TRBV29-1	-	TRBJ1-1	CSVGGTEAFF	TGCAGCGTTGGAGGGACTGAAGCTTTCTTT
-	TRBV7-2	TRBD2	TRBJ2-1	CASSPRGLAGSYNEQFF	TGTGCCAGCAGCCCCCGGGGACTAGCGGGGAGTTACAATGAGCAGTTCTTC
-	TRBV30	-	TRBJ1-2	CAWRKSKDYGYTF	TGTGCCTGGAGGAAATCAAAAGACTATGGCTACACCTTC
-	TRBV29-1	-	TRBJ2-1	CSVKDLSDYNEQFF	TGCAGCGTCAAGGACCTCTCAGACTACAATGAGCAGTTCTTC
-	TRBV11-2	-	TRBJ2-6	CASSLVGGPGANVLTF	TGTGCCAGCAGCTTAGTTGGCGGTCCTGGGGCCAACGTCCTGACTTTC
few	TRBV30	TRBD1	TRBJ2-1	CAWSPGTANEQFF	TGTGCCTGGAGTCCCGGGACAGCCAATGAGCAGTTCTTC
-	TRBV18	-	TRBJ2-4	CASSPPRLGNIQYF	TGTGCCAGCTCACCTCCGAGACTAGGAAACATTCAGTACTTC
-	TRBV9	-	TRBJ2-3	CASSVSRSQKTDTQYF	TGTGCCAGCAGCGTAAGTAGGAGTCAGAAAACAGATACGCAGTATTTT
-	TRBV13	TRBD1	TRBJ2-5	CASSLGGRGQRQETQYF	TGTGCCAGCAGCTTAGGAGGTAGGGGACAGCGACAAGAGACCCAGTACTTC
-	TRBV25-1	-	TRBJ2-7	CASSKAGIPYEQYF	TGTGCCAGCAGCAAGGCGGGGATCCCCTACGAGCAGTACTTC
-	TRBV30	TRBD1	TRBJ2-5	CACTSTGEETQYF	TGTGCCTGCACCTCCACAGGGGAGGAGACCCAGTACTTC
-	TRBV2	-	TRBJ2-5	CASTDQETQYF	TGTGCCAGCACGGACCAAGAGACCCAGTACTTC
-	TRBV2	-	TRBJ2-5	CASSALQETQYF	TGTGCCAGCAGTGCCCTACAAGAGACCCAGTACTTC
-	TRBV7-2	-	TRBJ2-1	CASSLRAVKDGEQFF	TGTGCCAGCAGCCTTAGGGCTGTAAAGGATGGTGAGCAGTTCTTC
-	TRBV29-1	-	TRBJ2-3	CSVEDKGPTDTQYF	TGCAGCGTTGAAGATAAAGGCCCCACAGATACGCAGTATTTT
-	TRBV5-1	-	TRBJ2-5	CASSLERGSETQYF	TGCGCCAGCAGCTTGGAAAGGGGCTCTGAGACCCAGTACTTC
few	TRBV10-1	-	TRBJ2-7	CASSEYKVPYEQYF	TGCGCCAGCAGTGAGTACAAGGTTCCCTACGAGCAGTACTTC
-	TRBV5-1	TRBD1	TRBJ2-7	CASSPRGQMSYEQYF	TGCGCCAGCAGCCCTCGGGGACAGATGTCCTACGAGCAGTACTTC
-	TRBV7-9	-	TRBJ1-2	CASSSPGPTAGYGYTF	TGTGCCAGCAGCTCTCCTGGACCAACTGCCGGGTATGGCTACACCTTC
-	TRBV30	-	TRBJ1-2	CAWRVPGSGYTF	TGTGCCTGGAGGGTACCGGGGTCAGGCTACACCTTC
few	TRBV30	-	TRBJ2-7	CAWSAAGLGSYEQYF	TGTGCCTGGAGTGCTGCGGGACTGGGATCCTACGAGCAGTACTTC
-	TRBV30	-	TRBJ2-3	CAWGHSLDTQYF	TGTGCCTGGGGACACAGTTTGGATACGCAGTATTTT
-	TRBV27	-	TRBJ2-3	CASSFQGAADTQYF	TGTGCCAGCAGTTTCCAGGGTGCGGCAGATACGCAGTATTTT
-	TRBV13	-	TRBJ2-5	CASSLGKLAPYQETQYF	TGTGCCAGCAGCTTAGGCAAACTAGCTCCGTACCAAGAGACCCAGTACTTC
once	TRBV27	TRBD2	TRBJ2-7	CASSPQGLAGQYEQYF	TGTGCCAGCAGCCCTCAGGGACTAGCGGGCCAGTACGAGCAGTACTTC
once	TRBV20-1	TRBD2	TRBJ2-7	CSAKGGPEQYF	TGCAGTGCTAAGGGAGGGCCCGAGCAGTACTTC
-	TRBV11-2	-	TRBJ2-7	CASSPLLSGASYEQYF	TGTGCCAGCAGCCCCCTTCTATCGGGGGCTTCCTACGAGCAGTACTTC
few	TRBV30	-	TRBJ2-1	CAWSVGSYNEQFF	TGTGCCTGGAGTGTTGGGTCCTACAATGAGCAGTTCTTC
few	TRBV10-3	-	TRBJ2-5	CAISTELDVTLRTQYF	TGTGCCATCAGTACGGAGCTAGACGTGACCCTGCGGACCCAGTACTTC